The clone carrying this T cell receptor (beta chain) was observed a few times. Its specificity is not known. This entry is derived from a study of shared clonotypes between healthy human individuals. Broader study findings: Non-shared clonotypes displayed generation probabilities falling below those of clonotypes present in all four donors. Memory subsets generally showed lower estimated richness than naive subsets. What rarefaction showed was incomplete sorted-subset sequencing despite large depth.

The repertoire was sequenced with immunoSEQ multiplex PCR; TCRdb's copy has only in-frame clones and lacks some. The table has 2 million to 2.5 million clones, roughly 90% seen once. CDR3 length: 14 residues. V was shortened by 3 bases and J by 3 bases, with 12 bases between the two germline ends. Germline V lookup: CDR1 SGDLS, CDR2 YYNGEE. The specimen was naive CD4+ T cells from PBMCs. Subset denoted: CD45RA+ positively selected. The chain couples TRBV9 to TRBJ1-1, with D maybe TRBD1 (5 bases). The sequence derives from a man in his late teens or twenties in good health. Some clones in this sample may be carry-over from other donors' samples. Here the CDR3 DNA reads TGTGCCAGCAGCGGAGGGGTTTCGTACACTGAAGCTTTCTTT. Translation: CASSGGVSYTEAFF.